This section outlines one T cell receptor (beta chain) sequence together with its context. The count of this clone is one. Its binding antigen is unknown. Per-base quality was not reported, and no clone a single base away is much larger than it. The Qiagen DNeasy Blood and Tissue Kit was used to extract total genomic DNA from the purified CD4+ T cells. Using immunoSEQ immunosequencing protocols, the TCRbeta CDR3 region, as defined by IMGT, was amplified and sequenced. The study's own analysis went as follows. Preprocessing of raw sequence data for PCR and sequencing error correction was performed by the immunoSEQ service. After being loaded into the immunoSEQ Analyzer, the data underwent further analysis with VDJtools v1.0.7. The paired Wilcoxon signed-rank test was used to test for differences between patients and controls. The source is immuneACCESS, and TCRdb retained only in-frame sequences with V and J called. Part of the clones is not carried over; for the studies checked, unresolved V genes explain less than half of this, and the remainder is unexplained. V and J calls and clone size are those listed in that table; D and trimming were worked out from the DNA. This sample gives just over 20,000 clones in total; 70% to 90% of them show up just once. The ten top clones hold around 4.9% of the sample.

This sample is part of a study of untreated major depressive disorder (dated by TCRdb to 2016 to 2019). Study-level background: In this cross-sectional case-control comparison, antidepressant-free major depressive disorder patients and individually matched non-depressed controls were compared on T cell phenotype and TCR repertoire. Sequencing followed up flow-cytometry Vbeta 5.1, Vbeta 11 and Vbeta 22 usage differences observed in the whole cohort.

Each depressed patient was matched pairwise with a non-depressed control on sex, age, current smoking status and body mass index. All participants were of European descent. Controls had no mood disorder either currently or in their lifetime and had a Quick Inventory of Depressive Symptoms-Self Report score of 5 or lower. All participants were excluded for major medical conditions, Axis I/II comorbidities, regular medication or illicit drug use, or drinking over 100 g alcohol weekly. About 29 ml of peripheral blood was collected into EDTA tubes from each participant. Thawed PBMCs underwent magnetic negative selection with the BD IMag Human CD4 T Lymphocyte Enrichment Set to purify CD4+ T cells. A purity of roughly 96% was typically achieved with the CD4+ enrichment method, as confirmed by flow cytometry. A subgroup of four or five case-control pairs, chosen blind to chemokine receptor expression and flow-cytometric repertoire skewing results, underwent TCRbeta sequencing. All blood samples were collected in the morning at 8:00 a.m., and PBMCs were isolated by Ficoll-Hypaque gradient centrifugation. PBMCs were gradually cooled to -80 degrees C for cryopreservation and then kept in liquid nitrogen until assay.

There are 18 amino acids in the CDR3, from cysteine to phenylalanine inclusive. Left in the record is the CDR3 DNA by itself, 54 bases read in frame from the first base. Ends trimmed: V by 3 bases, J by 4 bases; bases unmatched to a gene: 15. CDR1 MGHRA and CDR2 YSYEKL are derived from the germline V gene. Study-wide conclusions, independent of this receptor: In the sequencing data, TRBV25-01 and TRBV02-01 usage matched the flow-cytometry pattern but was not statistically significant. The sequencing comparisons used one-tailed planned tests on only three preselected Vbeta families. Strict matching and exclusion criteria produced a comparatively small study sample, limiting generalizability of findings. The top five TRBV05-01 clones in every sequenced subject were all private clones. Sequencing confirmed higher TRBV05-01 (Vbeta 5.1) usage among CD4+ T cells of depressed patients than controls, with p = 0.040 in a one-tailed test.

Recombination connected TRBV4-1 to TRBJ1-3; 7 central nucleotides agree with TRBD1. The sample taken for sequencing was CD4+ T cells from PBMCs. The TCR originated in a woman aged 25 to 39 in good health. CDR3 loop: CASSHPSDRTISGNTIYF. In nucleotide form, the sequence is TGCGCCAGCAGCCATCCGTCGGACAGGACAATCTCCGGAAACACCATATATTTT.